A single TCR beta chain is shown here with its context. V lost 3 bases to trimming and J lost 3 bases, with 14 bases between them. Germline assignment: CDR1 LNHDA and CDR2 SQIVND (reference sequence). The CDR3 is 15 residues long. The data originate from a study of cytomegalovirus exposure and HLA in healthy donors. Profiling relied on immunoSEQ multiplex PCR, and the TCRdb table lists in-frame clones only, not all of them. The sample holds 57,000 or so clones; 90% to 95% are singletons and the top ten take around 2.3%. The sample consisted of PBMCs. The source is a man aged 18 to 35 in good health and CMV-seronegative. The chain couples TRBV19 to TRBJ1-2; TRBD1 is a possible D gene (6 bases). DNA for the CDR3: TGTGCCAGTAGTATGGGGGCCACAGCAGACTATGGCTACACCTTC. This translates into CASSMGATADYGYTF.